The 17 T cell receptor beta chains below come from one sample, sequenced in a study of T cells in Graves' hyperthyroidism and ophthalmopathy. RNA transcripts gave rise to amplified TCR beta CDR3 regions. First-round RT-PCR with HTBI primers amplified the TCR CDR3 region. MiXCR, run by TCRdb on the multiplex PCR reads, gives a single entry per CDR3 protein. The repertoire holds some 400,000 distinct CDR3 sequences, with 14% as singletons. The sample was blood. The source of these receptors is a woman aged 60-75 years with Graves' hyperthyroidism.

The chain is built from TRBV9 and TRBJ2-3, with TRBD2 as a possible D gene (5 bases). The CDR3 loop spans 15 amino acids. CDR1 is SGDLS, CDR2 YYNGEE, per germline. The ends were cut back, 0 bases at V and 4 bases at J, with 12 bases in the middle. The CDR3 sequence: CASSVVPTRADTQYF. CDR3 coding DNA: TGTGCCAGCAGCGTAGTCCCAACTAGAGCAGATACGCAGTATTTT.

The sample holds a few counts of this clonotype. The chain carries TRBV12-3 or TRBV12-4 and TRBJ2-7, with D unresolved. There are 12 residues in the CDR3. The V and J ends lost 1 base and 7 bases respectively, with 8 bases between them. The CDR3 loop reads CASSLEGLEQYF. The CDR3 nucleotides read TGTGCCAGCAGTTTAGAGGGCCTGGAGCAGTACTTC.

J is TRBJ1-2 and V is TRBV5-1; no definite D call. The V gene's germline CDR1 is SGHRS and CDR2 YFSETQ. V lost 4 bases and J lost 4, with 14 bases in between. The CDR3 is made up of 14 amino acids. CDR3 sequence (DNA): TGCGCCAGCAGCCCGGACCTGGTTAGCTATGGCTACACCTTC. This translates into CASSPDLVSYGYTF. Full variable domain (missing parts from reference TRBV5-1 and TRBJ1-2): KAGVTQTPRYLIKTRGQQVTLSCSPISGHRSVSWYQQTPGQGLQFLFEYFSETQRNKGNFPGRFSGRQFSNSRSEMNVSTLELGDSALYLCASSPDLVSYGYTFGSGTRLTVV.

The CDR3 DNA reads as TGTGCCAGCAGACGGGACTACCACAATGAGCAGTTCTTC. Translation: CASRRDYHNEQFF. V gene TRBV12-3 or TRBV12-4 combines with J gene TRBJ2-1, with 7 bases matching TRBD2. The CDR3 length is 13 residues. Trimming removed 6 bases from V and 5 bases from J; junction bases left unmatched: 4.

The chain couples TRBV7-9 to TRBJ1-6, with D perhaps TRBD1 (6 bases). CDR1 and CDR2 (germline): SEHNR, FQNEAQ (reference sequence). Between the trimmed V and J ends, which lost 0 bases and 2 bases, there was a span of 11 bases. The CDR3 sequence is 17 residues long. CDR3 sequence reads: CASSLAVGGPYNSPLHF. The CDR3 DNA reads TGTGCCAGCAGCTTAGCGGTCGGGGGCCCCTATAATTCACCCCTCCACTTT.

This clonotype was counted a few times. V usage is TRBV10-3 and J usage is TRBJ2-1, with a possible D match to TRBD2 (6 bases). Looked up from germline, CDR1 is ENHRY and CDR2 is SYGVKD. This CDR3 spans 14 amino acids. V gave up 8 bases and J gave up 4 bases, with 15 bases separating them. The CDR3 is CAIGIAEGYNEQFF. The DNA for the CDR3 is TGTGCCATCGGAATAGCGGAAGGTTACAATGAGCAGTTCTTC.

There are many counts of this clonotype. The rearrangement uses TRBV28 and TRBJ1-2; D call uncertain. Deletions cut 3 bases from V and 8 bases from J, with 7 bases between. The CDR3 totals 11 residues. CDR1 is MDHEN, CDR2 SYDVKM, per germline. The CDR3 DNA sequence: TGTGCCAGCAGTTTTCCGGAGGGCTACACCTTC. Translation: CASSFPEGYTF.

In this sample, this clonotype turned up many times. The genes are TRBV2 and TRBJ1-4; D call uncertain. CDR3 length: 13 residues. The ends were cut back, 2 bases at V and 8 bases at J, with 9 bases in the middle. CDR1 is SNHLY and CDR2 is FYNNEI in the germline V gene. The CDR3 sequence is CASSEFNEEKLFF. Here the CDR3 DNA reads TGTGCCAGCAGTGAATTTAACGAAGAAAAACTGTTTTTT.

This clonotype was recorded at least ten times. The rearrangement joins TRBV6-1 to TRBJ2-7; 15 positions match TRBD2. The ends lost 8 bases at V and 2 bases at J; junction bases unmatched: 10. CDR3 size: 17 residues. Germline values: CDR1 MNHNS, CDR2 SASEGT. The CDR3 is CASEGTSGRNIAYEQYF. As DNA, the CDR3 is TGTGCCAGCGAAGGGACTAGCGGGAGGAATATCGCCTACGAGCAGTACTTC.

This clonotype showed up many times. The chain employs TRBV15 and TRBJ2-7, with D maybe TRBD1 (6 bases). V was trimmed by 0 bases and J by 7 bases, leaving 16 bases between them. The CDR3 is made up of 15 amino acids. The V gene's germline CDR1 is LNHNV and CDR2 YYDKDF (reference sequence). This CDR3 is CATSRDGGQLREQYF. The CDR3 DNA follows: TGTGCCACCAGCAGAGATGGAGGACAGTTACGGGAGCAGTACTTC.

This clonotype occurred many times. V and J are TRBV7-9 and TRBJ2-7, with TRBD2 matching over 9 bases. The germline CDR1 and CDR2 sequences are SEHNR and FQNEAQ (reference sequence). Trimming cost V 3 bases and J 7 bases; bases outside gene matches: 10. The CDR3 has 15 residues. The CDR3 sequence: CASSLGGRAAGEQYF. In nucleotides, the CDR3 is TGTGCCAGCAGCTTGGGCGGGAGGGCCGCGGGGGAGCAGTACTTC. Full variable domain (rest looked up from reference TRBV7-9 and TRBJ2-7): DTGVSQNPRHKITKRGQNVTFRCDPISEHNRLYWYRQTLGQGPEFLTYFQNEAQLEKSRLLSDRFSAERPKGSFSTLEIQRTEQGDSAMYLCASSLGGRAAGEQYFGPGTRLTVT.

This clonotype was recorded only once. The rearrangement links TRBV10-3 to TRBJ2-7, with D perhaps matching TRBD1 (5 bases). Per germline, CDR1 ENHRY and CDR2 SYGVKD. This CDR3 is built from 11 residues. Trimming took 6 bases from V and 6 from J, leaving 9 bases between them. Here the CDR3 reads CAIRGPGEQYF. The CDR3 DNA reads as TGTGCCATCAGGGGGCCTGGCGAGCAGTACTTC.

This sequence joins TRBV10-1 and TRBJ2-4, with 7 bases lining up with TRBD2. With V trimmed by 10 bases and J by 4 bases, 16 bases remained unmatched. Germline V CDR1 and CDR2: WNHNN, SYGVQD (reference sequence). This CDR3 has 16 residues. The CDR3 loop is CAIFPGLSISKNIQYF. In nucleotides, the CDR3 is TGCGCCATCTTTCCGGGACTATCGATTTCGAAAAACATTCAGTACTTC.

The V gene is TRBV2, the J gene TRBJ1-3; D is undetermined. Trimming took off 1 base at V and 1 base at J, with 8 bases between the two ends. The CDR3 is 15 amino acids. CDR1 and CDR2 (germline): SNHLY, FYNNEI. CDR3 nucleotide sequence: TGTGCCAGCAGTGAAGTTGGTTGGTCTGGAAACACCATATATTTT. Translation: CASSEVGWSGNTIYF.

This clonotype was observed a handful of times. The chain employs TRBV6-6 and TRBJ1-2; D is undetermined. Trimming pared 2 bases from V and 2 bases from J, leaving 6 bases between. In germline, CDR1 is MNHNY, CDR2 SVGAGI (reference sequence). CDR3 length equals 13 residues. This chain's CDR3 is CASSYGENYGYTF. CDR3 DNA: TGTGCCAGCAGTTACGGAGAAAACTATGGCTACACCTTC.

The DNA for the CDR3 is TGTGCCAGCAGCTTGGTGGTGAACACAGATACGCAGTATTTT. It is translated as CASSLVVNTDTQYF. This chain joins TRBV5-4 and TRBJ2-3, with D hard to call. The CDR3 sequence is 14 residues long. Per the germline V gene, CDR1 is SGHNT and CDR2 is YYREEE (reference sequence). V was shortened by 0 bases and J by 2 bases, with 7 bases between the two germline ends.

The table lists this clonotype with many counts. V usage is TRBV6-1 and J usage is TRBJ1-4; 7 bases align to TRBD1. Germline V gene data show CDR1 as MNHNS and CDR2 as SASEGT. The CDR3 loop spans 15 amino acids. Trimming took 5 bases from V and 8 from J; bases not matched to a gene: 11. DNA for the CDR3: TGTGCCAGCAGTACACCGAACAGGGGCTCCGAAAAACTGTTTTTT. Protein product: CASSTPNRGSEKLFF.